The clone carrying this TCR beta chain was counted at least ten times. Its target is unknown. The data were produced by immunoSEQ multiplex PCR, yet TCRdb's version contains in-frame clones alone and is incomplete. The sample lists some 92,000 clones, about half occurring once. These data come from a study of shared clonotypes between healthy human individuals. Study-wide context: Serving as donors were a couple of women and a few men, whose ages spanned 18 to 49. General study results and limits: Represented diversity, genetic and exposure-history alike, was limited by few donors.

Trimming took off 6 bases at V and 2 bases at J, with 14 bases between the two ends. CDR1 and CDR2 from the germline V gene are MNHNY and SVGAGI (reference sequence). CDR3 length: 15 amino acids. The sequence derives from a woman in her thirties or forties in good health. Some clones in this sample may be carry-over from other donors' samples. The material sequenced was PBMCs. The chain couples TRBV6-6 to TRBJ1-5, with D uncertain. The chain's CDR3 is CASRRTADGNQPQHF. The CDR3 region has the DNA TGTGCCAGCAGGCGGACGGCCGACGGCAATCAGCCCCAGCATTTT.